The 20 T cell receptor beta chains in this list originate from one sample, sequenced in a study of T-cell reconstitution after alpha-beta-depleted transplantation in children. Construction of the TCRbeta library involved unique molecular identifiers. TCRdb fed the PCR reads into MiXCR, producing one record per CDR3 protein. The data hold about 640,000 distinct CDR3 sequences, with around 13% observed a single time. The sample consisted of PBMCs, mostly from graft donor cells, taken 360 days after TCRalphabeta/CD19-depleted stem cell transplant. The receptors were sampled from a male patient between 5 and 17 years old who had a stem cell transplant for acute myeloid leukemia, so the T cells may come from the graft donor.

The sample holds many counts of this clonotype. The chain's CDR3 is CAIRRTSDTDTQYF. CDR3 DNA sequence: TGTGCCATCAGAAGGACTAGCGACACAGATACGCAGTATTTT. The chain is built from TRBV10-3 and TRBJ2-3; 9 bases map to TRBD2. This CDR3 comprises 14 residues. Trimming removed 6 bases from V and 2 bases from J; junction bases left unmatched: 3. The germline V gene encodes CDR1 ENHRY and CDR2 SYGVKD.

The gene calls are TRBV10-3 and TRBJ2-1; 7 bases are shared with TRBD1. The germline CDR1 and CDR2 sequences are ENHRY and SYGVKD. Trimming at V came to 3 bases and at J to 1 base, leaving 6 bases not matched to a gene. This CDR3 has 16 residues. This CDR3 reads CAISETGQPSYNEQFF. DNA for the CDR3: TGTGCCATCAGTGAAACGGGACAGCCTTCCTACAATGAGCAGTTCTTC.

The chain joins TRBV20-1 to TRBJ2-7; D might be TRBD1 or TRBD2, each matching 5 bases. Germline values: CDR1 DFQATT, CDR2 SNEGSKA (reference sequence). CDR3 length: 15 amino acids. Trimming removed 0 bases from V and 0 bases from J, with 12 bases in between. CDR3 coding DNA: TGCAGTGCTAGAGATCCTGCAGGGAGCTCCTACGAGCAGTACTTC. Amino acid sequence: CSARDPAGSSYEQYF.

This clonotype was recorded a few times. DNA of the CDR3: TGTGCCAGCAGTATCCGGGACAGGAACTACGAGCAGTACTTC. Translation gives CASSIRDRNYEQYF. V is TRBV27 and J is TRBJ2-7; 8 bases are shared with TRBD1. V was pared by 5 bases and J by 3 bases, with 6 bases of the junction left unmatched. This CDR3 has 14 amino acids. Germline CDR1 MNHEY, CDR2 SMNVEV (reference sequence).

This clonotype was seen a handful of times. V usage is TRBV30 and J usage is TRBJ2-5; D gene ambiguous. Per germline, CDR1 GTSNPN and CDR2 SVGIG (reference sequence). Trimming stripped 0 bases from V and 5 bases from J, with 4 bases between. The CDR3 has 11 amino acids. CDR3 nucleotide sequence: TGTGCCTGGAGTGTACGGGAGACCCAGTACTTC. It codes for CAWSVRETQYF. The whole variable domain, remainder taken from reference TRBV30 and TRBJ2-5, is SQTIHQWPATLVQPVGSPLSLECTVEGTSNPNLYWYRQAAGRGLQLLFYSVGIGQISSEVPQNLSASRPQDRQFILSSKKLLLSDSGFYLCAWSVRETQYFGPGTRLLVL.

This clonotype was recorded a few times. The chain uses TRBV27 and TRBJ1-2; 8 nucleotides align to TRBD1. This CDR3 spans 15 amino acids. The V and J ends lost 2 bases and 1 base, in that order; junction bases with no gene match: 3. Germline values: CDR1 MNHEY, CDR2 SMNVEV (reference sequence). The CDR3 protein is CASSLQTGGNYGYTF. In DNA, the CDR3 is TGTGCCAGCAGTTTACAAACAGGGGGTAACTATGGCTACACCTTC.

V gene TRBV5-5 combines with J gene TRBJ2-3; TRBD1 or TRBD2 may be the D gene (5 bases each). Germline V gene data show CDR1 as SGHKS and CDR2 as YYEKEE (reference sequence). The CDR3 is 15 amino acids. Trimming pared 4 bases from V and 3 bases from J, leaving 15 bases between. The CDR3 here is CASSRGLLPTDTQYF. The DNA of the CDR3 is TGTGCCAGCAGCCGGGGCCTACTCCCTACAGATACGCAGTATTTT.

This sequence joins TRBV5-6 and TRBJ1-6; D not resolved. Germline V CDR1 and CDR2: SGHDT, YYEEEE. The CDR3 length is 14 residues. V was pared by 1 base and J by 11 bases, with 13 bases between. The CDR3 is CASSLNGRVAPLHF. The CDR3 bases are TGTGCCAGCAGCTTGAACGGGAGAGTTGCACCCCTCCACTTT. Based on the CDR3 plus reference TRBV5-6 and TRBJ1-6, the full variable domain is DAGVTQSPTHLIKTRGQQVTLRCSPKSGHDTVSWYQQALGQGPQFIFQYYEEEERQRGNFPDRFSGHQFPNYSSELNVNALLLGDSALYLCASSLNGRVAPLHFGNGTRLTVT.

In its sample, this clonotype was seen a few times. V is TRBV10-3 and J is TRBJ2-1; 8 bases map to TRBD2. J gave up 6 bases and V 4 bases, and 14 bases lay outside the gene matches. The CDR3 covers 17 residues. CDR1 is ENHRY and CDR2 is SYGVKD in the germline V gene. This CDR3 is CAISGGGLAGPFNEQFF. The CDR3 DNA is TGTGCCATCAGTGGAGGCGGATTAGCGGGACCCTTCAATGAGCAGTTCTTC.

The table lists this clonotype with many counts. The chain recombines TRBV5-1 with TRBJ2-5; D remains ambiguous. CDR1 and CDR2 from the germline V gene are SGHRS and YFSETQ. CDR3 length equals 13 residues. With 3 bases removed from V and 9 bases from J, the gap between germline ends came to 15 bases. In DNA, the CDR3 is TGCGCCAGCAGCTCTTTAGTTTTGGTGGCCCAGTACTTC. Translating it yields CASSSLVLVAQYF. The complete variable domain, with remaining parts taken from reference TRBV5-1 and TRBJ2-5, reads KAGVTQTPRYLIKTRGQQVTLSCSPISGHRSVSWYQQTPGQGLQFLFEYFSETQRNKGNFPGRFSGRQFSNSRSEMNVSTLELGDSALYLCASSSLVLVAQYFGPGTRLLVL.

This clonotype was found a few times. The chain carries TRBV20-1 and TRBJ2-2; the D gene is possibly TRBD2 (5 bases). Germline values: CDR1 DFQATT, CDR2 SNEGSKA (reference sequence). V gave up 6 bases and J gave up 3 bases, with 17 bases separating them. The CDR3 is 15 amino acids. In DNA form, the CDR3 reads TGCAGTGCCCCGGACTGGTACAAAGACACCGGGGAGCTGTTTTTT. Its translation is CSAPDWYKDTGELFF.

The chain combines TRBV12-3 or TRBV12-4 with TRBJ1-1; D is unresolved. The V end was cut by 7 bases, the J end by 6 bases, with 12 bases between. The CDR3 length is 12 residues. The chain's CDR3 is CASTRGDPEAFF. The DNA of the CDR3 is TGTGCCAGCACCCGGGGAGACCCTGAAGCTTTCTTT.

This clonotype has a handful of counts. The J gene is TRBJ2-7, the V gene TRBV18; D gene unclear. V gave up 2 bases and J gave up 7 bases, with 6 bases separating them. CDR1 is KGHSH and CDR2 is LQKENI in the germline V gene. This CDR3 spans 11 amino acids. The CDR3 region has the DNA TGTGCCAGCTCACCAGGGGAAGAGCAGTACTTC. Translation: CASSPGEEQYF.

This clonotype has at least ten counts. V gene TRBV5-5 combines with J gene TRBJ2-7; D remains ambiguous. Trimming took off 1 base at V and 4 bases at J, with 9 bases between the two ends. The CDR3 extends over 13 amino acids. The V gene's germline CDR1 is SGHKS and CDR2 YYEKEE (reference sequence). The CDR3 coding sequence is TGTGCCAGCAGCTTGCCTAGAACTTACGAGCAGTACTTC. Translation gives CASSLPRTYEQYF.

DNA of the CDR3: TGTGCCAGCAGCTTAGCGCAGGGAAACACCATATATTTT. The encoded protein is CASSLAQGNTIYF. V gene TRBV7-8 combines with J gene TRBJ1-3; the D is unclear. The V end was cut by 0 bases, the J end by 4 bases, with 4 bases between. Germline V gives CDR1 SGHVS, CDR2 FQNEAQ. The CDR3 runs 13 residues.

This clonotype occurred many times. CDR3 residues: CASSLDGTPLSYNEQFF. CDR3 bases: TGCGCCAGCAGCTTGGATGGGACACCTCTATCCTACAATGAGCAGTTCTTC. This chain uses TRBV5-1 with TRBJ2-1; maybe TRBD1 (6 bases). The CDR3 runs 17 residues. Germline lookup yields CDR1 SGHRS and CDR2 YFSETQ. Trimming stripped 0 bases from V and 1 base from J, with 14 bases between.

This clonotype has at least ten counts. The chain carries TRBV6-1 and TRBJ2-7; D is ambiguous. Germline-derived CDR1 and CDR2 are MNHNS and SASEGT. This CDR3 has 14 amino acids. V lost 1 base, J lost 5 bases, and 12 bases lay in between. The CDR3, as DNA: TGTGCCAGCAGTGAAGGAAGGTCGTGGGACGAGCAGTACTTC. This codes for CASSEGRSWDEQYF.

This clonotype showed up many times. The chain carries TRBV7-9 and TRBJ2-1, with 7 bases lining up with TRBD1. Germline CDR1 reads SEHNR; CDR2 reads FQNEAQ (reference sequence). The V and J ends lost 5 bases and 4 bases, in that order; junction bases with no gene match: 8. This CDR3 has 15 amino acids. CDR3 region: CASSNRDRLYNEQFF. The CDR3 DNA is TGTGCCAGCAGCAACCGGGACAGACTATACAATGAGCAGTTCTTC.

Ten or more counts support this clonotype. This sequence joins TRBV24-1 and TRBJ2-3; TRBD1 matches at 9 bases. This CDR3 is 15 amino acids long. The germline V gene has CDR1 KGHDR and CDR2 SFDVKD. V trimming: 6 bases; J trimming: 2 bases; junction bases outside the gene matches: 5. The CDR3 is CATSSWTGDTDTQYF. The DNA of the CDR3 is TGTGCCACCAGTTCCTGGACAGGGGACACAGATACGCAGTATTTT.

This clonotype was counted between two and nine times. This chain links TRBV6-2 or TRBV6-3 with TRBJ2-2, with D possibly being TRBD2 (6 bases). The CDR3 is 16 amino acids. V lost 0 bases and J 4 bases, leaving 12 bases between the germline ends. The germline V gene encodes CDR1 MNHEY and CDR2 SVGEGT. CDR3 loop: CASSYSGRGITGELFF. CDR3 DNA: TGTGCCAGCAGTTACTCCGGGAGAGGTATCACCGGGGAGCTGTTTTTT.